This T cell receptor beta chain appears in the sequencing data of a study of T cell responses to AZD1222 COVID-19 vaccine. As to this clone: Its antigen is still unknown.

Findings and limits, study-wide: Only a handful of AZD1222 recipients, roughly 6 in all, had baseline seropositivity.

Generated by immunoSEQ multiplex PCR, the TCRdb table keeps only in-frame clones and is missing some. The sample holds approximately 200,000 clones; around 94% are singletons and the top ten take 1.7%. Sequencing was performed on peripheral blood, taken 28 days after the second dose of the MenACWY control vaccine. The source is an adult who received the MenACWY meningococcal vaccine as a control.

CDR3 loop: CASSEQGRAEKLFF. For the CDR3, the DNA is TGTGCCAGCAGTGAACAGGGGAGGGCTGAAAAACTGTTTTTT. V usage is TRBV2 and J usage is TRBJ1-4; D is perhaps TRBD1 (6 bases). The CDR3 spans 14 residues. In germline, CDR1 is SNHLY, CDR2 FYNNEI. V was pared by 2 bases and J by 7 bases, with 11 bases between.